These 16 T cell receptor beta chains were sequenced from one sample in a study of blood T cells in healthy people across ages. Using a J-beta primer mix together with a sample-barcoded 5' primer, a second PCR was run for roughly 7 to 12 cycles. In TCRdb, the 5' RACE reads were re-called with MiXCR into one record per CDR3 protein. The profile shows under 800,000 distinct CDR3 sequences, more than 40% of them singletons. The sample comprised blood. Receptors originate from a woman aged 60-70 years in good health.

Of note for this clonotype: Mismatch with germline at one junction end may stem from a read error. This chain links TRBV6-2 or TRBV6-3 with TRBJ1-5; no reliable D call. CDR1 is MNHEY, CDR2 SVGEGT, per germline. The CDR3 length is 13 residues. The CDR3 sequence: CACSYGEVQPQHF. The CDR3 nucleotides are TGTGCCTGCAGTTACGGGGAAGTTCAGCCCCAGCATTTT.

This chain connects TRBV27 to TRBJ1-2; no reliable D call. In germline, CDR1 is MNHEY, CDR2 SMNVEV (reference sequence). Deletions cut 3 bases from V and 1 base from J, with 9 bases between. The CDR3 runs to 14 residues. The CDR3 is CASSFRVGNYGYTF. Written as DNA, the CDR3 is TGTGCCAGCAGTTTTCGCGTCGGTAACTATGGCTACACCTTC.

This chain links TRBV6-1 with TRBJ1-2; no firm D call. Trimming removed 0 bases from V and 8 bases from J, with 10 bases in between. The CDR3 extends over 13 amino acids. CDR1 is MNHNS and CDR2 is SASEGT in the germline V gene. DNA of the CDR3: TGTGCCAGCAGTGAAGCGTCACATCGGGGCTACACCTTC. Translated, it gives CASSEASHRGYTF.

This clonotype was seen only a few times. CDR3 sequence reads: CASYPFRDSPSTDTQYF. The CDR3 coding sequence is TGTGCCAGCTACCCCTTCCGGGACTCGCCAAGCACAGATACGCAGTATTTT. The rearrangement joins TRBV18 to TRBJ2-3, with D perhaps TRBD2 (6 bases). Per germline, CDR1 KGHSH and CDR2 LQKENI. The CDR3 spans 17 residues. V was trimmed by 7 bases and J by 0 bases, leaving 20 bases between them.

The table lists this clonotype with many counts. The CDR3 here is CAISEDGASYEQYF. CDR3 DNA: TGTGCCATCAGTGAGGATGGGGCATCCTACGAGCAGTACTTC. V and J are TRBV10-3 and TRBJ2-7, with TRBD1 as a possible D gene (5 bases). CDR3 size: 14 residues. Germline V gene lookup returns CDR1 ENHRY and CDR2 SYGVKD. Trimming took 2 bases from V and 1 from J, leaving 9 bases between them.

This chain uses TRBV7-2 with TRBJ2-3; 7 bases match TRBD2. Germline values: CDR1 SGHTA, CDR2 FQGNSA. The trim removed 8 bases at V and 3 bases at J, leaving 5 bases unmatched. The CDR3 is made up of 13 amino acids. The DNA of the CDR3 is TGTGCCAGCGGGAGGGTGGGTACAGATACGCAGTATTTT. The encoded protein is CASGRVGTDTQYF.

There are a few counts of this clonotype. The V and J genes are TRBV6-2 or TRBV6-3 and TRBJ2-3, with 8 nucleotides matching TRBD2. The trim removed 11 bases at V and 5 bases at J, leaving 9 bases unmatched. CDR1 and CDR2 (germline): MNHEY, SVGEGT. The CDR3 loop spans 13 amino acids. The CDR3 region is CASLRAGVDTQYF. DNA for the CDR3: TGTGCCTCGTTAAGAGCGGGAGTAGATACGCAGTATTTT.

This clonotype was counted once. This chain uses TRBV20-1 with TRBJ2-2; maybe TRBD2 (5 bases). The V and J ends lost 6 bases and 1 base respectively, with 12 bases between them. CDR3 size: 14 residues. Germline V CDR1 and CDR2: DFQATT, SNEGSKA (reference sequence). CDR3 residues: CSAIRRENTGELFF. The CDR3 DNA is TGCAGTGCAATACGCCGGGAGAACACCGGGGAGCTGTTTTTT.

This clonotype appeared a few times. The V and J genes are TRBV9 and TRBJ2-3; D is possibly TRBD2 (6 bases). In germline, CDR1 is SGDLS, CDR2 YYNGEE. This CDR3 spans 15 amino acids. V was trimmed by 4 bases and J by 2 bases, leaving 14 bases between them. This CDR3 reads CASSLQDYNTDTQYF. Here the CDR3 DNA reads TGTGCCAGCAGCCTCCAGGACTACAACACAGATACGCAGTATTTT.

In its sample, this clonotype was seen a few times. V gene TRBV6-1 combines with J gene TRBJ1-2, with D uncertain. The germline gives CDR1 MNHNS, CDR2 SASEGT. The CDR3 totals 14 residues. Trimming removed 1 base at V and 5 bases at J, with 11 bases between. The DNA for the CDR3 is TGTGCCAGCAGTGAAGAAATCGGCAGGTATGGCTACACCTTC. Protein product: CASSEEIGRYGYTF.

This chain joins TRBV5-1 and TRBJ1-5, with 9 bases matching TRBD1. Germline V gene sequence: CDR1 SGHRS, CDR2 YFSETQ. Trimming removed 4 bases from V and 5 bases from J; junction bases left unmatched: 7. The CDR3 is 15 residues long. The CDR3 is CASSMTGGEYQPQHF. In DNA form, the CDR3 reads TGCGCCAGCAGCATGACAGGGGGTGAATATCAGCCCCAGCATTTT.

In this sample, this clonotype turned up once. V is TRBV7-2 and J is TRBJ2-5; D is unresolved. There are 12 residues in the CDR3. Germline-derived CDR1 and CDR2 are SGHTA and FQGNSA. V shed 3 bases and J shed 7 bases, with 9 bases lying between them. The CDR3 protein is CASSFPLGTQYF. DNA of the CDR3: TGTGCCAGCAGCTTCCCCCTCGGGACCCAGTACTTC.

The chain has TRBV18 and TRBJ2-1; 8 bases line up with TRBD2. The V segment lost 5 bases and the J segment 8 bases; nucleotides outside the gene matches: 14. This CDR3 is built from 16 residues. From germline, CDR1 is KGHSH and CDR2 LQKENI. The CDR3 here is CASSAASGSSGDEQFF. DNA for the CDR3: TGTGCCAGCTCAGCCGCCAGCGGGAGCTCTGGGGATGAGCAGTTCTTC.

In its sample, this clonotype was seen a few times. The chain links TRBV4-2 to TRBJ2-1; D might be TRBD1 or TRBD2, each matching 5 bases. Per the germline V gene, CDR1 is LGHNA and CDR2 is YNFKEQ. The CDR3 runs 18 residues. Trimming shortened V by 0 bases and J by 9 bases, and 24 bases separated the two germline ends. The CDR3 reads CASSQDIIGRGRLGEQFF. The CDR3 DNA is TGTGCCAGCAGCCAAGATATCATTGGAAGGGGACGGTTAGGTGAGCAGTTCTTC.

The chain is built from TRBV9 and TRBJ2-1; TRBD1 is a possible D gene (6 bases). CDR3 length equals 16 residues. The germline V and J ends were trimmed by 3 bases and 8 bases, with 21 bases remaining between them. Germline values: CDR1 SGDLS, CDR2 YYNGEE. CDR3 sequence: CASSAPRDTQGDEQFF. As DNA, the CDR3 is TGTGCCAGCAGCGCACCCCGGGACACCCAAGGGGATGAGCAGTTCTTC.

V is TRBV7-2 and J is TRBJ2-1; 7 nucleotides align to TRBD2. V trimming: 1 base; J trimming: 13 bases; junction bases outside the gene matches: 7. Germline V gene data show CDR1 as SGHTA and CDR2 as FQGNSA. This CDR3 spans 13 amino acids. CDR3 region: CASSLGEGSSQFF. DNA for the CDR3: TGTGCCAGCAGCTTAGGGGAGGGGTCTAGCCAGTTCTTC. Combining the CDR3 with reference TRBV7-2 and TRBJ2-1 gives the whole variable domain GAGVSQSPSNKVTEKGKDVELRCDPISGHTALYWYRQSLGQGLEFLIYFQGNSAPDKSGLPSDRFSAERTGGSVSTLTIQRTQQEDSAVYLCASSLGEGSSQFFGPGTRLTVL.